Listed here are 26 T cell receptor beta chains from one sample, sequenced in a study of shared clonotypes between healthy human individuals. Assay used: immunoSEQ multiplex PCR; TCRdb lists only in-frame clones, some missing. The sample contains approximately 500,000 clones, 95% to 97% of which appear only once. Sequencing input: naive CD4+ T cells sorted from blood. The subset is: CD45RA+ positively selected. These receptors all come from a woman aged 25 to 39 in good health.

V is TRBV7-7 and J is TRBJ2-7; tentative D call: TRBD1 (5 bases). The CDR3 length is 14 residues. Looked up from germline, CDR1 is SSHAT and CDR2 is FNYEAQ (reference sequence). V gave up 4 bases and J gave up 6 bases, with 16 bases separating them. The CDR3 region has the DNA TGTGCCAGCAGCTCTGGACAAATCCCCTCCGAGCAGTACTTC. This sequence encodes CASSSGQIPSEQYF.

This clone has just one count. The chain employs TRBV11-2 and TRBJ2-7, with a tentative D call TRBD2 (7 bases). Trimming removed 5 bases at V and 1 base at J, with 15 bases between. This CDR3 contains 15 residues. From germline, CDR1 is SGHAT and CDR2 FQNNGV. The CDR3 region is CASSPSGGASYEQYF. The CDR3 bases are TGTGCCAGCAGCCCGTCGGGGGGCGCGTCCTACGAGCAGTACTTC.

This clone was detected a few times. This sequence joins TRBV27 and TRBJ1-5; 9 bases are a match to TRBD1. Unmatched junction bases numbered 4, after V lost 6 bases and J lost 1 base. The CDR3 spans 15 residues. Germline V CDR1 and CDR2: MNHEY, SMNVEV (reference sequence). The CDR3 region has the DNA TGTGCCAGCAGAAAGGGACAGGGAAGCAATCAGCCCCAGCATTTT. This gives the protein CASRKGQGSNQPQHF.

The J gene is TRBJ1-5, the V gene TRBV11-1; D call uncertain. Per germline, CDR1 SGHAT and CDR2 FQDESV (reference sequence). The CDR3 has 14 residues. The ends were cut back, 5 bases at V and 3 bases at J, with 11 bases in the middle. Written as DNA, the CDR3 is TGTGCCAGCAGCAAGACAAGGGACAATCAGCCCCAGCATTTT. Its protein is CASSKTRDNQPQHF.

The gene calls are TRBV5-4 and TRBJ2-5; 7 bases are a match to TRBD2. This CDR3 is 15 amino acids long. The trim removed 0 bases at V and 4 bases at J, leaving 6 bases unmatched. Per the germline V gene, CDR1 is SGHNT and CDR2 is YYREEE (reference sequence). The CDR3 region has the DNA TGTGCCAGCAGCTTGGCCACTTCTAGCGGAGAGACCCAGTACTTC. Translating gives CASSLATSSGETQYF.

The V call is TRBV10-3, the J call TRBJ2-1; a possible D gene is TRBD1 (7 bases). Trimming took off 3 bases at V and 5 bases at J, with 8 bases between the two ends. The CDR3 has 13 amino acids. Germline V CDR1 and CDR2: ENHRY, SYGVKD. The CDR3, as DNA: TGTGCCATCAGTGACAGGGGGGACAATGAGCAGTTCTTC. It encodes CAISDRGDNEQFF.

The J gene is TRBJ1-2, the V gene TRBV7-9; TRBD1 agrees at 11 bases. CDR1 and CDR2 from the germline V gene are SEHNR and FQNEAQ (reference sequence). This CDR3 has 14 residues. With 4 bases clipped from V and 7 bases from J, the junction kept 5 bases outside the gene matches. CDR3 amino acids: CASSSGQGATGYTF. Here the CDR3 DNA reads TGTGCCAGCAGCTCTGGACAGGGGGCGACTGGCTACACCTTC.

In regard to this clone: Other DNA variants within this sample encode the same CDR3. The rearrangement links TRBV28 to TRBJ2-7; a weak D match, TRBD1 (5 bases). The ends were cut back, 5 bases at V and 2 bases at J, with 7 bases in the middle. CDR1 MDHEN and CDR2 SYDVKM come from the germline V gene. CDR3 size: 12 residues. CDR3 DNA sequence: TGTGCCAGCAGTACAGGACCCTACGAGCAGTACTTC. It translates to CASSTGPYEQYF.

The chain is built from TRBV10-1 and TRBJ1-5, with a possible D match to TRBD1 (5 bases). Per the germline V gene, CDR1 is WNHNN and CDR2 is SYGVQD (reference sequence). This CDR3 region has 13 residues. Trimming cost V 3 bases and J 7 bases, with 10 bases left between them. The CDR3 here is CASSDGGGQPQHF. CDR3 in DNA: TGCGCCAGCAGTGATGGGGGGGGGCAGCCCCAGCATTTT.

The V gene is TRBV7-7, the J gene TRBJ2-7; 10 bases map to TRBD1. The germline V gene encodes CDR1 SSHAT and CDR2 FNYEAQ (reference sequence). The CDR3 length is 14 residues. Trimming took 9 bases from V and 3 from J; bases not matched to a gene: 8. The CDR3 here is CASKTGGDVYEQYF. CDR3 in DNA: TGTGCCAGTAAGACAGGGGGCGATGTCTACGAGCAGTACTTC.

The V call is TRBV6-1, the J call TRBJ2-5, with D maybe TRBD1 (6 bases). The CDR3 runs 12 residues. Trimming shortened V by 8 bases and J by 5 bases, and 12 bases separated the two germline ends. From germline, CDR1 is MNHNS and CDR2 SASEGT. The DNA of the CDR3 is TGTGCCAGCGTACAGGGCTGGGAGACCCAGTACTTC. Encoded protein: CASVQGWETQYF.

This chain uses TRBV15 with TRBJ2-2; D perhaps matches TRBD1 (6 bases). Germline CDR1 LNHNV, CDR2 YYDKDF (reference sequence). There are 15 residues in the CDR3. V was clipped by 6 bases and J by 5 bases, with 16 bases between them. CDR3 in DNA: TGTGCCACCAGGATGGGGGCGGAACCTACCGGGGAGCTGTTTTTT. Protein sequence: CATRMGAEPTGELFF.

CDR3 sequence: CASSTGTTYNEQFF. DNA for the CDR3: TGCGCCAGCAGCACGGGGACCACCTACAATGAGCAGTTCTTC. V usage is TRBV5-1 and J usage is TRBJ2-1; D tentatively fits TRBD1 or TRBD2 (5 bases each). The CDR3 is made up of 14 amino acids. Trimming removed 4 bases at V and 2 bases at J, with 10 bases between. CDR1 and CDR2 from the germline V gene are SGHRS and YFSETQ.

The rearrangement uses TRBV6-5 and TRBJ1-2; TRBD1 agrees at 8 bases. V shed 6 bases and J 6 bases; nucleotides not matched to a gene: 3. The CDR3 length is 12 residues. CDR1 is MNHEY, CDR2 SVGAGI, per germline. CDR3: CASSYRGDGYTF. DNA of the CDR3: TGTGCCAGCAGCTACAGGGGGGATGGCTACACCTTC.

The rearrangement links TRBV30 to TRBJ2-7; D ambiguous. From germline, CDR1 is GTSNPN and CDR2 SVGIG (reference sequence). The CDR3 consists of 11 residues. The germline V and J ends were trimmed by 7 bases and 3 bases, with 10 bases remaining between them. CDR3 in DNA: TGTGCCTCATCTACGGGCTACGAGCAGTACTTC. Amino acids: CASSTGYEQYF.

This chain uses TRBV27 with TRBJ1-4; the D is unclear. Germline V CDR1 and CDR2: MNHEY, SMNVEV (reference sequence). The length of the CDR3 is 13 residues. Trimming left V 7 bases short and J 4 bases short, with 10 bases between. CDR3 DNA sequence: TGTGCCAGCACCAACAGATTTAATGAAAAACTGTTTTTT. Translation gives CASTNRFNEKLFF.

The J gene is TRBJ2-1, the V gene TRBV21-1. TRBV21-1 is a recognized pseudogene. CDR3 length equals 13 residues. The DNA of the CDR3 is TGTGCCTTTCGGGGACCCCAGGGCAATGAGCAGTTCTTC. Its translation: CAFRGPQGNEQFF.

The chain links TRBV7-2 to TRBJ2-3; 12 bases agree with TRBD2. From germline, CDR1 is SGHTA and CDR2 FQGNSA. The CDR3 totals 16 residues. Trimming cost V 2 bases and J 4 bases; bases outside gene matches: 4. CDR3 coding DNA: TGTGCCAGCAGCTTAAGGCTAGCGGGAGGGCCAGATACGCAGTATTTT. This gives the protein CASSLRLAGGPDTQYF.

The V and J genes are TRBV27 and TRBJ2-7; 7 bases align to TRBD1. The CDR3 extends over 17 amino acids. The junction had 18 bases not matched to a gene; V was cut back by 4 bases and J by 6 bases. Germline CDR1 MNHEY, CDR2 SMNVEV (reference sequence). CDR3: CASSSPSWTGRFSEQYF. The CDR3 DNA is TGTGCCAGCAGTTCTCCCTCTTGGACAGGTAGATTCAGCGAGCAGTACTTC.

The chain carries TRBV19 and TRBJ1-1; D unresolved. Between the trimmed V and J ends, which lost 11 bases and 9 bases, there was a span of 22 bases. Germline CDR1 and CDR2: LNHDA and SQIVND (reference sequence). CDR3 length: 13 amino acids. This CDR3 is CAAKVPGADKAFF. The CDR3 DNA sequence: TGTGCCGCCAAAGTCCCGGGCGCAGACAAAGCTTTCTTT.

The J gene is TRBJ1-5, the V gene TRBV5-1, with TRBD1 identical over 8 bases. J lost 7 bases, V lost 4 bases, and 10 bases had no gene match. The CDR3 consists of 15 residues. Germline CDR1 SGHRS, CDR2 YFSETQ. The CDR3 region is CASSLEGQVQQPQHF. The CDR3 DNA sequence: TGCGCCAGCAGCCTGGAGGGACAGGTCCAGCAGCCCCAGCATTTT.

The V gene is TRBV28, the J gene TRBJ1-1; possibly TRBD1 for D (6 bases). Trimming removed 8 bases at V and 2 bases at J, with 18 bases between. Germline V lookup: CDR1 MDHEN, CDR2 SYDVKM. This CDR3 is 15 amino acids long. The chain's CDR3 is CASGRIPDSNTEAFF. In DNA, the CDR3 is TGTGCCAGCGGCCGAATCCCGGACAGCAACACTGAAGCTTTCTTT.

This chain links TRBV13 with TRBJ2-7; D possibly matches TRBD1 or TRBD2 (6 bases each). Germline lookup yields CDR1 PRHDT and CDR2 FYEKMQ (reference sequence). V was shortened by 4 bases and J by 5 bases, with 21 bases between the two germline ends. CDR3 length: 16 residues. Here the CDR3 reads CASSSLPEGGWNEQYF. CDR3 DNA sequence: TGTGCCAGCAGCTCCCTACCCGAGGGGGGCTGGAACGAGCAGTACTTC.

The genes are TRBV5-1 and TRBJ2-2; D uncertain. This CDR3 spans 15 amino acids. Looked up from germline, CDR1 is SGHRS and CDR2 is YFSETQ. V was trimmed by 0 bases and J by 0 bases, leaving 6 bases between them. The CDR3 coding sequence is TGCGCCAGCAGCTTGGTGGCCGCGAACACCGGGGAGCTGTTTTTT. It yields the protein CASSLVAANTGELFF.

The chain is built from TRBV18 and TRBJ2-2, with 7 bases identical to TRBD1. CDR3 length: 16 amino acids. CDR1 and CDR2 from the germline V gene are KGHSH and LQKENI. V dropped 3 bases and J dropped 4; count of bases not matched to a gene: 8. The CDR3 loop is CASSPFRDRGTGELFF. In nucleotides, the CDR3 is TGTGCCAGCTCACCCTTCCGGGACAGAGGCACCGGGGAGCTGTTTTTT. Full variable domain (missing parts from reference TRBV18 and TRBJ2-2): NAGVMQNPRHLVRRRGQEARLRCSPMKGHSHVYWYRQLPEEGLKFMVYLQKENIIDESGMPKERFSAEFPKEGPSILRIQQVVRGDSAAYFCASSPFRDRGTGELFFGEGSRLTVL.

V and J are TRBV14 and TRBJ2-4; no clear D. Germline V gene sequence: CDR1 SGHDN, CDR2 FVKESK. This CDR3 spans 18 amino acids. The V end lost 1 base, the J end lost 0 bases, and 16 bases lay between the germline ends. The CDR3 region has the DNA TGTGCCAGCAGCCAAGGGGTGGCAGTCCCTTTAGCCAAAAACATTCAGTACTTC. Residues: CASSQGVAVPLAKNIQYF.